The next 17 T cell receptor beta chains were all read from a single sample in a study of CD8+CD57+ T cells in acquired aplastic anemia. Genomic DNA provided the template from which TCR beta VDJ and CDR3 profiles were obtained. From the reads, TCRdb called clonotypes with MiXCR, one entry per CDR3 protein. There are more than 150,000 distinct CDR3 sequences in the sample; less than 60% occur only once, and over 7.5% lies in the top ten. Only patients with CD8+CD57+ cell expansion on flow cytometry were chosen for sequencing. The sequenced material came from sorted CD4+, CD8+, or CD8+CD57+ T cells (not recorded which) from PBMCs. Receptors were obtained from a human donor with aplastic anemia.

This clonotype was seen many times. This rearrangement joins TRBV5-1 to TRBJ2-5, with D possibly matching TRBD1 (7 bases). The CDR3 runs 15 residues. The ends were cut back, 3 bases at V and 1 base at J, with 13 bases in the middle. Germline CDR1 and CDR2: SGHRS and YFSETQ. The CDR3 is CASSSQGGFQETQYF. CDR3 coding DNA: TGCGCCAGCAGCTCTCAGGGGGGCTTCCAAGAGACCCAGTACTTC.

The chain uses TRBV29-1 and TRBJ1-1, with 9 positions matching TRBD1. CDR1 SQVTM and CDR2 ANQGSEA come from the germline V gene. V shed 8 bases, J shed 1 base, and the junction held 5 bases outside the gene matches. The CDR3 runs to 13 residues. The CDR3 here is CSRPGQGNTEAFF. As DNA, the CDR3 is TGCAGCCGACCGGGACAGGGGAACACTGAAGCTTTCTTT.

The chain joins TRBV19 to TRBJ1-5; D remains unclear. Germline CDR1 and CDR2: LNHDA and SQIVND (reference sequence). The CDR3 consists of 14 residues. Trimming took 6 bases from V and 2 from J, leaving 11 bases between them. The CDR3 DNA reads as TGTGCCAGTAGCGCGGGATTGGGCAATCAGCCCCAGCATTTT. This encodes CASSAGLGNQPQHF.

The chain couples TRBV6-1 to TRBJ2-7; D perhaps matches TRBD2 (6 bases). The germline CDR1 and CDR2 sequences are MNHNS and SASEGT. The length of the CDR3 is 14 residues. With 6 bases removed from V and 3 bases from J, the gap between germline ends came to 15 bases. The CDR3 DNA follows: TGTGCCAGCAGGCGGGACGACGCTAACTACGAGCAGTACTTC. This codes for CASRRDDANYEQYF.

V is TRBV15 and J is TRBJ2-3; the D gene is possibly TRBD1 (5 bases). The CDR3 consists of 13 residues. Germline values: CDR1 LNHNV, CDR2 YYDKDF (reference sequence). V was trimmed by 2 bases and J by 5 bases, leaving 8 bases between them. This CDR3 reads CATSRQGRDTQYF. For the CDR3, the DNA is TGTGCCACCAGCAGACAGGGCAGAGATACGCAGTATTTT. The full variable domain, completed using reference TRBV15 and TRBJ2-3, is DAMVIQNPRYQVTQFGKPVTLSCSQTLNHNVMYWYQQKSSQAPKLLFHYYDKDFNNEADTPDNFQSRRPNTSFCFLDIRSPGLGDTAMYLCATSRQGRDTQYFGPGTRLTVL.

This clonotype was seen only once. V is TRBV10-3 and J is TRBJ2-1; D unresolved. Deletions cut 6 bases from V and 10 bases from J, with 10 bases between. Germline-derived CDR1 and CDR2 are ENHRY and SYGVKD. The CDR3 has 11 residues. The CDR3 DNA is TGTGCCATCAGCGACACCTACGAGCAGTTCTTC. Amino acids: CAISDTYEQFF.

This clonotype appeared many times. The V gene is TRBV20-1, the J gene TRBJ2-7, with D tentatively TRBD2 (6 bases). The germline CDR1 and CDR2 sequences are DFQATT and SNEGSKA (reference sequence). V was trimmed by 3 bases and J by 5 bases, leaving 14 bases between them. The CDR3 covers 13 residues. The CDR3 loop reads CSASSGVVNEQYF. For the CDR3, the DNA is TGCAGTGCTAGTTCGGGGGTAGTAAACGAGCAGTACTTC.

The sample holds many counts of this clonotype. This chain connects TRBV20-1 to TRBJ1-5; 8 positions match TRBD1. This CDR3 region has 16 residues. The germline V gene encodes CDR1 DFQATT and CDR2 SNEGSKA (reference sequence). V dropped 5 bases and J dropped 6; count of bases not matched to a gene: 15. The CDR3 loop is CSAQASTGGPSQPQHF. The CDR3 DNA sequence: TGCAGTGCTCAAGCTTCAACAGGGGGACCCTCTCAGCCCCAGCATTTT.

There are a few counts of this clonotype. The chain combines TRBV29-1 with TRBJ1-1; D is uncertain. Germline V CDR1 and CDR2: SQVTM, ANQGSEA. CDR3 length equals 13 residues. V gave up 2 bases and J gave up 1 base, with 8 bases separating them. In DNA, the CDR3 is TGCAGCGTTGAATGGCCCGCGAACACTGAAGCTTTCTTT. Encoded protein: CSVEWPANTEAFF.

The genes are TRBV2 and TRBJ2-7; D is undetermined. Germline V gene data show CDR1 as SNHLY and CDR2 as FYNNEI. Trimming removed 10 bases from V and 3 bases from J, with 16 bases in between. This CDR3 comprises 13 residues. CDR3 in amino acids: CAITPLVDYEQYF. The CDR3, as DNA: TGTGCCATCACCCCCCTCGTCGACTACGAGCAGTACTTC.

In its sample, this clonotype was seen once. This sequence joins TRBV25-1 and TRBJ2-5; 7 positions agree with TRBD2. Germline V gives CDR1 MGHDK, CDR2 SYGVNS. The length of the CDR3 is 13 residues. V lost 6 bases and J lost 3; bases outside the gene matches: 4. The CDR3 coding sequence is TGTGCCAGCAGGGGGCTAGCGGAAGAGACCCAGTACTTC. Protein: CASRGLAEETQYF.

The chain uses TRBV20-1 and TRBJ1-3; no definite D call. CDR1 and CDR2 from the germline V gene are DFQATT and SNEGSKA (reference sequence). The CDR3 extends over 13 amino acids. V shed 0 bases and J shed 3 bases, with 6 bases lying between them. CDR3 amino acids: CSARDLRGNTIYF. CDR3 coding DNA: TGCAGTGCTAGAGACTTACGTGGAAACACCATATATTTT.

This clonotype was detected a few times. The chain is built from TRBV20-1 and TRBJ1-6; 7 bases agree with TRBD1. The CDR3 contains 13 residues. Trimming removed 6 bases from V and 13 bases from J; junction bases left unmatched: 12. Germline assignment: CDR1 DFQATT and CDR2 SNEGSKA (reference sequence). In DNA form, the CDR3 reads TGCAGTGCCCGCCGGGGACAGCAGTTCCCCCTCCACTTT. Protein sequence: CSARRGQQFPLHF.

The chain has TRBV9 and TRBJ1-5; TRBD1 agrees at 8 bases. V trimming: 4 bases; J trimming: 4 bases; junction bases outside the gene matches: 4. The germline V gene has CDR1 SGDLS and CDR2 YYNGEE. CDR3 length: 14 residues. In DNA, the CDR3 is TGTGCCAGCAGCCAGGGGGCGGGAAATCAGCCCCAGCATTTT. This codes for CASSQGAGNQPQHF. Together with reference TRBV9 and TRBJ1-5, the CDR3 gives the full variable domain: DSGVTQTPKHLITATGQRVTLRCSPRSGDLSVYWYQQSLDQGLQFLIQYYNGEERAKGNILERFSAQQFPDLHSELNLSSLELGDSALYFCASSQGAGNQPQHFGDGTRLSIL.

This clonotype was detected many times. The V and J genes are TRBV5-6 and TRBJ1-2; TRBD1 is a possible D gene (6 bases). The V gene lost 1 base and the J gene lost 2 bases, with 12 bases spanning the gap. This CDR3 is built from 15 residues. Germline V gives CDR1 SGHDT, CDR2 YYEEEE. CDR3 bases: TGTGCCAGCAGCTTGACGGGACATGCGAACTATGGCTACACCTTC. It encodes CASSLTGHANYGYTF.

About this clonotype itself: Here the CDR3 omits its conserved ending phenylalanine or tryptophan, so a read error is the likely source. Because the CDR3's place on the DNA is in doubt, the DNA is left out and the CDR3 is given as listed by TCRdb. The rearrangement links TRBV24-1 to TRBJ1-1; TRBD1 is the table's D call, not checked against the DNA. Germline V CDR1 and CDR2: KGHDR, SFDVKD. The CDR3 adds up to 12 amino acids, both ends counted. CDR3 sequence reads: CATSDASGTGYY.

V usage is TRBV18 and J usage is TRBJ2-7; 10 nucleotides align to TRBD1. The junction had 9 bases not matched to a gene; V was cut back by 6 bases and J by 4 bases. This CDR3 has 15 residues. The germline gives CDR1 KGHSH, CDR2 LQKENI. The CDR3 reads CASSPSGTGEYEQYF. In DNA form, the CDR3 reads TGTGCCAGCTCTCCTTCGGGGACAGGGGAATACGAGCAGTACTTC.